This T cell receptor (beta chain) was observed in a study of CD8+CD57+ T cells in acquired aplastic anemia. Background on the study: CD4+ and CD8+ cells, once sorted, gave DNA averaging 3.2 ug. The study, taken as a whole, reports: Researchers report that fewer than 30 CD8+ CDR3 sequences appeared in both patients and controls. Patients did not significantly differ from controls in CD8+ Simpson's diversity.

Investigators profiled TCR beta VDJ and CDR3 from genomic DNA template. TCRdb reprocessed the reads with MiXCR, giving one entry per CDR3 protein. The repertoire holds 400,000 to 500,000 distinct CDR3 sequences, with 65% to 75% as singletons. Trimming pared 6 bases from V and 4 bases from J, leaving 15 bases between. Germline CDR1 reads SGHTA; CDR2 reads FQGTGA. The CDR3 extends over 14 amino acids. Notes on this clonotype: As yet, its antigen is unknown.

The specimen sequenced was sorted CD4+, CD8+, or CD8+CD57+ T cells (not recorded which) from PBMCs. The chain links TRBV7-3 to TRBJ1-1; the D gene is possibly TRBD1 (5 bases). This clonotype originated in a human donor in good health, serving as a control. This CDR3 reads CASRPTGSVTEAFF. CDR3 sequence (DNA): TGTGCCAGCAGACCAACAGGTTCTGTCACTGAAGCTTTCTTT.